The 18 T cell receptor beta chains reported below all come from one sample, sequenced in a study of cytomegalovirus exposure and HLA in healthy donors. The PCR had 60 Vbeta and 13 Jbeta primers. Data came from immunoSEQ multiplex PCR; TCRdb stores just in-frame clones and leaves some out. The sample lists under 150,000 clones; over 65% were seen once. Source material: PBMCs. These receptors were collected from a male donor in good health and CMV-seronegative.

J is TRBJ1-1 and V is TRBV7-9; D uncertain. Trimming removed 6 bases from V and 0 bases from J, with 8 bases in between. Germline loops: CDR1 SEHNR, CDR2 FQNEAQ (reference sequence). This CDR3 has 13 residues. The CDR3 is CASRATVNTEAFF. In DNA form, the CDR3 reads TGTGCCAGCAGAGCCACAGTGAACACTGAAGCTTTCTTT.

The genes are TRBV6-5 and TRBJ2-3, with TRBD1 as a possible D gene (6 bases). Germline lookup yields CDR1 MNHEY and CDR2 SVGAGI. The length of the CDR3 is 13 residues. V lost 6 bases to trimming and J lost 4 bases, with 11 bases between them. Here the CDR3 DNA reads TGTGCCAGCAGCTCAGGGGTTTCAGATACGCAGTATTTT. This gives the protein CASSSGVSDTQYF.

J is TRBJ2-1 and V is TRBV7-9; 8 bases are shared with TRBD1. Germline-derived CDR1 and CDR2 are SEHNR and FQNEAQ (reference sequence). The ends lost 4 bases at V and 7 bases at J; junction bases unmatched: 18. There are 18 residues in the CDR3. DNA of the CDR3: TGTGCCAGCAGCTCTACGGACAGGGCCACAAGAAAAAGGAATGAGCAGTTCTTC. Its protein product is CASSSTDRATRKRNEQFF.

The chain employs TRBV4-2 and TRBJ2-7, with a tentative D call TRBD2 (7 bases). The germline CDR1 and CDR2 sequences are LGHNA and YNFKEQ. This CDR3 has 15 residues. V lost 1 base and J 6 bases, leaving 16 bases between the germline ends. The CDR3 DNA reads TGTGCCAGCAGCCAAGCGGAAGGGGGGGTAGCCGAGCAGTACTTC. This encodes CASSQAEGGVAEQYF.

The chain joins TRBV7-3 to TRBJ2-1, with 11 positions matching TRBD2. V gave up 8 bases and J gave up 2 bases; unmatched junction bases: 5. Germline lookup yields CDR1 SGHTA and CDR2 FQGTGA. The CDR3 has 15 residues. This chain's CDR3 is CASSLAGGTYNEQFF. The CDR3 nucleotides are TGTGCCAGCTCGCTAGCGGGAGGCACCTACAATGAGCAGTTCTTC.

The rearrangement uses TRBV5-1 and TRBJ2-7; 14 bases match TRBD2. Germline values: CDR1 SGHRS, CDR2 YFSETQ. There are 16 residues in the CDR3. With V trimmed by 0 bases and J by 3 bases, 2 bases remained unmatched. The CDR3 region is CASSLGLAGGVYEQYF. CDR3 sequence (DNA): TGCGCCAGCAGCTTGGGACTAGCGGGAGGGGTCTACGAGCAGTACTTC.

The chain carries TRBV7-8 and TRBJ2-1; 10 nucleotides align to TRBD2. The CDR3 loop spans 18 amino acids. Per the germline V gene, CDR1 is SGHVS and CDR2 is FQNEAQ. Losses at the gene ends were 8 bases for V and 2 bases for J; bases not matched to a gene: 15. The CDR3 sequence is CASRQGLAGDTPYNEQFF. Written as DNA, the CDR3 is TGTGCCAGCCGACAGGGGCTAGCGGGAGATACGCCCTACAATGAGCAGTTCTTC.

In DNA form, the CDR3 reads TGTGCCAGCAGCATGCTATCAGGGGGCGCGGCCGGGGAGCTGTTTTTT. Protein sequence: CASSMLSGGAAGELFF. The chain uses TRBV7-3 and TRBJ2-2, with 8 bases identical to TRBD1. The V segment lost 5 bases and the J segment 6 bases; nucleotides outside the gene matches: 11. Per the germline V gene, CDR1 is SGHTA and CDR2 is FQGTGA. The CDR3 extends over 16 amino acids.

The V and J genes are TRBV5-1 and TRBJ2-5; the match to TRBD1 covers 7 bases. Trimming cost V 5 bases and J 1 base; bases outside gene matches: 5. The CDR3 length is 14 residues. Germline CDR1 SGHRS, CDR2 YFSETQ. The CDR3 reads CASSWDSSQETQYF. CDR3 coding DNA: TGCGCCAGCAGTTGGGACAGTTCCCAAGAGACCCAGTACTTC.

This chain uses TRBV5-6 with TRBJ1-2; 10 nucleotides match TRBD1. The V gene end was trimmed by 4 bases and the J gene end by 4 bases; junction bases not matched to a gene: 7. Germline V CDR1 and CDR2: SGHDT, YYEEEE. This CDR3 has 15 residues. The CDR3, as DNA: TGTGCCAGCAGCGGGGGGACAGGGGTCATCTATGGCTACACCTTC. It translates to CASSGGTGVIYGYTF.

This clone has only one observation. In DNA, the CDR3 is TGTGCCACCTTCTCGGGGGGCGCCGCCACCGGGGAGCTGTTTTTT. Amino acid sequence: CATFSGGAATGELFF. The rearrangement uses TRBV5-6 and TRBJ2-2, with a tentative D call TRBD2 (7 bases). Germline V gene lookup returns CDR1 SGHDT and CDR2 YYEEEE. V shed 9 bases and J shed 4 bases, with 19 bases lying between them. The CDR3 length is 15 residues.

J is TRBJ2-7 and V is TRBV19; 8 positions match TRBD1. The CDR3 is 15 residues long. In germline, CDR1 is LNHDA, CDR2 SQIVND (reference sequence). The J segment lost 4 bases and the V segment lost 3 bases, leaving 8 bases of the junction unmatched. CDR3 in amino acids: CASSMGTGYLYEQYF. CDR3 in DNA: TGTGCCAGTAGTATGGGGACAGGTTATCTTTACGAGCAGTACTTC.

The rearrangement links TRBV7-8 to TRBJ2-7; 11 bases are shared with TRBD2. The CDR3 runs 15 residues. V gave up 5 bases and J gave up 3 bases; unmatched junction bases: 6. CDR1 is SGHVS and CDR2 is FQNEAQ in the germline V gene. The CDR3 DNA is TGTGCCAGCAGCGTTGGGACTAGCGGATACTACGAGCAGTACTTC. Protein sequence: CASSVGTSGYYEQYF.

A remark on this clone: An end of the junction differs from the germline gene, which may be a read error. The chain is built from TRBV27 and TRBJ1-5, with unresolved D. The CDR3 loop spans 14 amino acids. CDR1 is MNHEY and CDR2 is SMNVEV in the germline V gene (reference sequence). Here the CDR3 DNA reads TGTGCCGGCAGTCGCCTCAATGTTCCGGAGCCCCAGCATTTT. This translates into CAGSRLNVPEPQHF.

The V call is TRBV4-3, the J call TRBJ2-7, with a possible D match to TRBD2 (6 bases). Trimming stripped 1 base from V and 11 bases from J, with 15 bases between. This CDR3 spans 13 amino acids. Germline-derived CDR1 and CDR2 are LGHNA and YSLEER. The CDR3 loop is CASSQGGSGRKYF. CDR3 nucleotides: TGCGCCAGCAGCCAAGGAGGGTCCGGGAGAAAGTACTTC.

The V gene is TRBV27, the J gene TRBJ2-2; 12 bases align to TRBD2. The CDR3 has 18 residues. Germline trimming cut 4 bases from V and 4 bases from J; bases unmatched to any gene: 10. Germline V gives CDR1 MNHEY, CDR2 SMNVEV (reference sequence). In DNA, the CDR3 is TGTGCCAGCAGTTCCAGACTAGCGGGAGAGGTTTCCACCGGGGAGCTGTTTTTT. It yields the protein CASSSRLAGEVSTGELFF.

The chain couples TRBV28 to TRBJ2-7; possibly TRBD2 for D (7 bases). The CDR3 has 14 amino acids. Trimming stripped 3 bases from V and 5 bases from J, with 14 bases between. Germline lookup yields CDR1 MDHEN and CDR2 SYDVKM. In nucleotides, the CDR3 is TGTGCCAGCAGTTTGGGGGGGCCGCTCAACGAGCAGTACTTC. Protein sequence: CASSLGGPLNEQYF.

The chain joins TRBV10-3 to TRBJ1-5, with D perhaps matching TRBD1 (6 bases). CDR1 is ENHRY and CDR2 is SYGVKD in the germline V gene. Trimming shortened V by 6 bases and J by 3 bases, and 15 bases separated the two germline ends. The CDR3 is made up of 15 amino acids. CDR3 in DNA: TGTGCCATCAGCTCGACAGGAAATCACAATCAGCCCCAGCATTTT. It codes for CAISSTGNHNQPQHF.